The TCR beta chain under discussion was sequenced for a study of T cell responses to AZD1222 COVID-19 vaccine. Trimming removed 5 bases from V and 3 bases from J; junction bases left unmatched: 3. CDR1 is SGHAT and CDR2 is FQNNGV in the germline V gene. The CDR3 length is 13 residues. Libraries were prepared by immunoSEQ multiplex PCR; TCRdb keeps only in-frame clonotypes and omits some of them. This sample has roughly 180,000 clones, with about nine tenths found just once. This specimen consisted of peripheral blood, obtained on day 0 of AZD1222 vaccination. This chain connects TRBV11-2 to TRBJ1-2; TRBD1 aligns across 7 bases. This receptor was taken from an adult in good health. The CDR3 loop reads CASSPTGDYGYTF. CDR3 coding DNA: TGTGCCAGCAGCCCTACAGGGGACTATGGCTACACCTTC.